The 29 T cell receptor beta chains below all came from one sample that was sequenced in a study of response to subunit inactivated influenza vaccine. TCRdb passed the RT-PCR reads through MiXCR, listing each CDR3 protein once. The table records over 400,000 distinct CDR3 sequences, 11% of them present only once. The sample here was PBMCs from blood, taken 45 days after vaccination. These receptors were obtained from a man aged 50 to 59 who received an inactivated influenza vaccine.

The chain is built from TRBV7-8 and TRBJ2-3; D perhaps matches TRBD2 (6 bases). The germline V and J ends were trimmed by 3 bases and 2 bases, with 18 bases remaining between them. This CDR3 is built from 17 residues. The germline gives CDR1 SGHVS, CDR2 FQNEAQ. CDR3 DNA sequence: TGTGCCAGCAGCTTGGTCGGGAGTAGTTTTATCACAGATACGCAGTATTTT. This codes for CASSLVGSSFITDTQYF.

The chain is built from TRBV14 and TRBJ2-2; maybe TRBD1 (6 bases). The CDR3 contains 12 residues. V dropped 3 bases and J dropped 10 bases, with 9 bases sitting between them. Per germline, CDR1 SGHDN and CDR2 FVKESK. CDR3 amino acids: CASSHWTAELFF. In nucleotides, the CDR3 is TGTGCCAGCAGCCACTGGACAGCGGAGCTGTTTTTT. The full variable domain, its missing parts supplied by reference TRBV14 and TRBJ2-2, is EAGVTQFPSHSVIEKGQTVTLRCDPISGHDNLYWYRRVMGKEIKFLLHFVKESKQDESGMPNNRFLAERTGGTYSTLKVQPAELEDSGVYFCASSHWTAELFFGEGSRLTVL.

This clonotype was counted ten times or more. The gene calls are TRBV28 and TRBJ2-1; D may be TRBD1 (6 bases). V lost 5 bases and J 7 bases, leaving 12 bases between the germline ends. The germline V gene encodes CDR1 MDHEN and CDR2 SYDVKM. The CDR3 extends over 13 amino acids. CDR3 bases: TGTGCCAGCAGTCGGGACACGGGGAATGAGCAGTTCTTC. Residues: CASSRDTGNEQFF.

This clonotype showed up many times. The chain links TRBV6-2 or TRBV6-3 to TRBJ2-1; TRBD2 aligns across 8 bases. Germline CDR1 reads MNHEY; CDR2 reads SVGEGT. The J segment lost 4 bases and the V segment lost 6 bases, leaving 2 bases of the junction unmatched. The CDR3 totals 13 residues. The CDR3 loop is CASRVAGYNEQFF. As DNA, the CDR3 is TGTGCCAGCAGGGTAGCGGGGTACAATGAGCAGTTCTTC.

This clonotype was counted between two and nine times. The J gene is TRBJ1-4, the V gene TRBV5-1; unclear D gene. The CDR3 sequence is 15 residues long. CDR1 SGHRS and CDR2 YFSETQ come from the germline V gene. Trimming pared 0 bases from V and 14 bases from J, leaving 20 bases between. CDR3 in DNA: TGCGCCAGCAGCTTGGAGGCAGCCAGCCTTACAAAGCTGTTTTTT. Protein product: CASSLEAASLTKLFF. Full variable domain (remainder filled in from reference TRBV5-1 and TRBJ1-4): KAGVTQTPRYLIKTRGQQVTLSCSPISGHRSVSWYQQTPGQGLQFLFEYFSETQRNKGNFPGRFSGRQFSNSRSEMNVSTLELGDSALYLCASSLEAASLTKLFFGSGTQLSVL.

The V and J genes are TRBV2 and TRBJ2-1, with D perhaps matching TRBD1 (6 bases). CDR3 length: 17 amino acids. Germline loops: CDR1 SNHLY, CDR2 FYNNEI. Trimming removed 11 bases at V and 4 bases at J, with 27 bases between. The CDR3 DNA reads TGTGCCGGGCTTAGGGCGAAACATAGGACAGTTTACAATGAGCAGTTCTTC. This sequence encodes CAGLRAKHRTVYNEQFF.

This clonotype appeared a few times. This chain links TRBV25-1 with TRBJ1-6; 8 bases line up with TRBD1. Germline lookup yields CDR1 MGHDK and CDR2 SYGVNS. The CDR3 is 15 amino acids. V gave up 7 bases and J gave up 6 bases; unmatched junction bases: 8. The CDR3 coding sequence is TGTGCCAGCAAAGGACAGGGCCCATCTAATTCACCCCTCCACTTT. It translates to CASKGQGPSNSPLHF.

This clonotype was seen many times. This chain uses TRBV11-3 with TRBJ2-2, with TRBD2 identical over 9 bases. CDR3 length: 14 amino acids. Trimming at V came to 5 bases and at J to 6 bases, leaving 4 bases not matched to a gene. Germline CDR1 and CDR2: SGHNT and YENEEA. CDR3 DNA sequence: TGTGCCAGCAGCGACCGGACTAGCGCCGGGGAGCTGTTTTTT. Amino acid sequence: CASSDRTSAGELFF.

In its sample, this clonotype was seen many times. The chain combines TRBV6-6 with TRBJ2-1; D ambiguous. Trimming stripped 6 bases from V and 7 bases from J, with 7 bases between. Germline V gives CDR1 MNHNY, CDR2 SVGAGI (reference sequence). The CDR3 runs 11 residues. The CDR3 reads CASSTMNEQFF. In DNA form, the CDR3 reads TGTGCCAGCAGCACGATGAATGAGCAGTTCTTC.

This clonotype was picked up many times. The rearrangement joins TRBV10-3 to TRBJ2-5; D gene unclear. V lost 5 bases and J lost 4, with 11 bases in between. The CDR3 length is 13 residues. Germline lookup yields CDR1 ENHRY and CDR2 SYGVKD. In DNA form, the CDR3 reads TGTGCCATCAGTCCAGACAAGTCAGAGACCCAGTACTTC. It specifies CAISPDKSETQYF.

The chain is built from TRBV7-2 and TRBJ2-7; D might be TRBD2 (7 bases). V was trimmed by 2 bases and J by 4 bases, leaving 15 bases between them. The CDR3 has 15 residues. Germline V gene lookup returns CDR1 SGHTA and CDR2 FQGNSA. The CDR3: CASSLSNGGLYEQYF. The DNA of the CDR3 is TGTGCCAGCAGCTTATCGAACGGGGGGCTATACGAGCAGTACTTC. The entire variable domain, with the rest obtained from reference TRBV7-2 and TRBJ2-7, is as follows: GAGVSQSPSNKVTEKGKDVELRCDPISGHTALYWYRQSLGQGLEFLIYFQGNSAPDKSGLPSDRFSAERTGGSVSTLTIQRTQQEDSAVYLCASSLSNGGLYEQYFGPGTRLTVT.

This clonotype was observed a few times. V and J are TRBV6-5 and TRBJ2-6; D is undetermined. CDR3 size: 14 residues. Trimming stripped 3 bases from V and 1 base from J, with 4 bases between. From germline, CDR1 is MNHEY and CDR2 SVGAGI. The CDR3 sequence: CASSYRSGANVLTF. The CDR3 nucleotides are TGTGCCAGCAGTTATCGATCTGGGGCCAACGTCCTGACTTTC.

The gene calls are TRBV4-2 and TRBJ2-7; D is possibly TRBD1 (5 bases). Germline lookup yields CDR1 LGHNA and CDR2 YNFKEQ. The CDR3 is 14 amino acids. V shed 4 bases and J shed 0 bases, with 10 bases lying between them. The CDR3 here is CASSRGALSYEQYF. In DNA, the CDR3 is TGTGCCAGCAGCCGGGGCGCTCTCTCCTACGAGCAGTACTTC.

In this sample, this clonotype turned up many times. V gene TRBV15 combines with J gene TRBJ2-7; 7 positions agree with TRBD1. V lost 5 bases to trimming and J lost 0 bases; unmatched junction nucleotides: 7. CDR3 length: 15 amino acids. CDR1 is LNHNV, CDR2 YYDKDF, per germline (reference sequence). The CDR3 coding sequence is TGTGCCACCAGCGGAGGACGGGACAGCTCCTACGAGCAGTACTTC. Translating gives CATSGGRDSSYEQYF.

This clonotype was observed a few times. The chain carries TRBV29-1 and TRBJ2-5; no clear D gene. The V gene's germline CDR1 is SQVTM and CDR2 ANQGSEA. This CDR3 region has 14 residues. Between the trimmed V and J ends, which lost 5 bases and 0 bases, there was a span of 13 bases. CDR3 in DNA: TGCAGCGTTCCCACTCTGGGAAACCAAGAGACCCAGTACTTC. Translated, it gives CSVPTLGNQETQYF. The variable domain in full, with the rest retrieved from reference TRBV29-1 and TRBJ2-5, is SAVISQKPSRDICQRGTSLTIQCQVDSQVTMMFWYRQQPGQSLTLIATANQGSEATYESGFVIDKFPISRPNLTFSTLTVSNMSPEDSSIYLCSVPTLGNQETQYFGPGTRLLVL.

V usage is TRBV7-2 and J usage is TRBJ2-7; D not resolved. The CDR3 covers 14 residues. Trimming took off 10 bases at V and 5 bases at J, with 21 bases between the two ends. Per the germline V gene, CDR1 is SGHTA and CDR2 is FQGNSA. CDR3 sequence: CATKGGGSMNEQYF. Here the CDR3 DNA reads TGTGCCACCAAGGGTGGCGGAAGTATGAACGAGCAGTACTTC.

This clonotype occurred a few times. The CDR3 reads CASSNSGGSSYEQYF. The CDR3 region has the DNA TGTGCCAGCAGTAATAGCGGGGGGAGCTCCTACGAGCAGTACTTC. The chain is built from TRBV12-3 or TRBV12-4 and TRBJ2-7; 10 nucleotides line up with TRBD2. This CDR3 has 15 residues. V shed 5 bases, J shed 0 bases, and the junction held 4 bases outside the gene matches.

This clonotype has just a few counts. V is TRBV2 and J is TRBJ1-1; D unclear. CDR1 is SNHLY and CDR2 is FYNNEI in the germline V gene. Trimming left V 8 bases short and J 1 base short, with 17 bases between. There are 15 residues in the CDR3. In DNA, the CDR3 is TGTGCCAGCGTGGGGTTAGGCAGCCGGAACACTGAAGCTTTCTTT. The encoded protein is CASVGLGSRNTEAFF.

This clonotype came up a few times. The chain's CDR3 is CASSYARWGEAFF. The CDR3 DNA follows: TGTGCCAGCAGTTACGCCCGGTGGGGGGAAGCTTTCTTT. This chain links TRBV6-5 with TRBJ1-1; D perhaps matches TRBD1 (5 bases). Deletions cut 2 bases from V and 8 bases from J, with 12 bases between. Germline loops: CDR1 MNHEY, CDR2 SVGAGI. This CDR3 region has 13 residues.

The gene calls are TRBV2 and TRBJ1-1; 9 nucleotides agree with TRBD1. The germline CDR1 and CDR2 sequences are SNHLY and FYNNEI. With 6 bases clipped from V and 1 base from J, the junction kept 3 bases outside the gene matches. This CDR3 has 14 residues. The CDR3 is CASRATGGNTEAFF. CDR3 nucleotides: TGTGCCAGCAGGGCGACAGGGGGGAACACTGAAGCTTTCTTT.

This clonotype was counted a few times. The chain has TRBV5-1 and TRBJ2-7; maybe TRBD1 (6 bases). The CDR3 runs to 15 residues. With 5 bases removed from V and 1 base from J, the gap between germline ends came to 16 bases. Germline V gene sequence: CDR1 SGHRS, CDR2 YFSETQ. The CDR3, as DNA: TGCGCCAGCAGATTTGGTACCGGGACATCCTACGAGCAGTACTTC. Amino acid sequence: CASRFGTGTSYEQYF.

The V and J genes are TRBV29-1 and TRBJ1-5, with D tentatively TRBD1 (6 bases). V lost 4 bases to trimming and J lost 3 bases, with 10 bases between them. The germline CDR1 and CDR2 sequences are SQVTM and ANQGSEA. The CDR3 length is 13 residues. Written as DNA, the CDR3 is TGCAGCGTTGTGGACAGCCTCAATCAGCCCCAGCATTTT. It is translated as CSVVDSLNQPQHF.

At least ten counts were recorded for this clonotype. The chain employs TRBV27 and TRBJ1-1; D might be TRBD1 (6 bases). The germline V gene has CDR1 MNHEY and CDR2 SMNVEV (reference sequence). The CDR3 totals 14 residues. The germline V and J ends were trimmed by 0 bases and 4 bases, with 9 bases remaining between them. The CDR3 here is CASSLSPGATEAFF. The CDR3 DNA follows: TGTGCCAGCAGTTTATCCCCAGGGGCCACTGAAGCTTTCTTT.

The CDR3 is CSVEGLAGAYGYTF. In DNA form, the CDR3 reads TGCAGCGTTGAGGGGCTAGCAGGGGCCTATGGCTACACCTTC. This rearrangement joins TRBV29-1 to TRBJ1-2; tentative D call: TRBD1 (6 bases). V was clipped by 3 bases and J by 4 bases, with 15 bases between them. Germline loops: CDR1 SQVTM, CDR2 ANQGSEA. The CDR3 loop spans 14 amino acids.

This chain uses TRBV25-1 with TRBJ2-1; tentative D call: TRBD2 (5 bases). V was cut by 1 base and J by 7 bases, with 11 bases left in between. The germline V gene encodes CDR1 MGHDK and CDR2 SYGVNS. The CDR3 is 14 amino acids. The CDR3 bases are TGTGCCAGCAGTGAATCGGGCTCGGGGAATGAGCAGTTCTTC. As protein: CASSESGSGNEQFF.

In this sample, this clonotype turned up a few times. This sequence joins TRBV28 and TRBJ2-1; D is possibly TRBD1 (6 bases). The CDR3 totals 15 residues. Looked up from germline, CDR1 is MDHEN and CDR2 is SYDVKM. V was shortened by 6 bases and J by 4 bases, with 16 bases between the two germline ends. The CDR3 region is CASSVTRGGYNEQFF. CDR3 bases: TGTGCCAGCAGCGTAACCAGGGGTGGGTACAATGAGCAGTTCTTC.

This clonotype showed up just a few times. The chain links TRBV10-3 to TRBJ2-2, with TRBD1 identical over 7 bases. V shed 7 bases, J shed 8 bases, and the junction held 7 bases outside the gene matches. The germline V gene has CDR1 ENHRY and CDR2 SYGVKD. CDR3 size: 13 residues. CDR3 in amino acids: CAITKLQGGELFF. The CDR3, as DNA: TGTGCCATCACGAAGCTACAGGGGGGGGAGCTGTTTTTT.

This clonotype was seen repeatedly, ten times or more. The rearrangement joins TRBV7-6 to TRBJ2-7, with no clear D. V lost 3 bases to trimming and J lost 2 bases, with 8 bases between them. CDR3 size: 13 residues. Germline CDR1 SGHVS, CDR2 FNYEAQ. The CDR3 DNA reads TGTGCCAGCAGCTTCTCAGTAGCCTACGAGCAGTACTTC. It translates to CASSFSVAYEQYF.

V gene TRBV7-6 combines with J gene TRBJ2-5; tentatively, D is TRBD2 (5 bases). Germline CDR1 and CDR2: SGHVS and FNYEAQ. Between the trimmed V and J ends, which lost 1 base and 2 bases, there was a span of 11 bases. The CDR3 extends over 15 amino acids. The CDR3: CASSLGSDSQETQYF. As DNA, the CDR3 is TGTGCCAGCAGCTTAGGTAGCGACTCTCAAGAGACCCAGTACTTC.